The 28 T cell receptor beta chains in this list originate from one sample, sequenced in a study of cytomegalovirus exposure and HLA in healthy donors. Produced via immunoSEQ multiplex PCR; TCRdb's table is partial and in-frame only. This sample has under 100,000 clones, with 90% to 95% found just once. The sequencing sample was made of PBMCs. The receptors were sampled from a woman aged 18-29 years in good health and CMV-seronegative.

The chain has TRBV14 and TRBJ2-7; 9 bases fit TRBD1. Germline V gene lookup returns CDR1 SGHDN and CDR2 FVKESK. V lost 3 bases to trimming and J lost 6 bases; unmatched junction nucleotides: 12. This CDR3 contains 16 residues. CDR3 sequence (DNA): TGTGCCAGCAGCCAGGCCCGGACAGGGGCGTCGGGCGAGCAGTACTTC. Its translation is CASSQARTGASGEQYF. The full variable domain, completed using reference TRBV14 and TRBJ2-7, is EAGVTQFPSHSVIEKGQTVTLRCDPISGHDNLYWYRRVMGKEIKFLLHFVKESKQDESGMPNNRFLAERTGGTYSTLKVQPAELEDSGVYFCASSQARTGASGEQYFGPGTRLTVT.

The rearrangement uses TRBV18 and TRBJ1-2, with TRBD1 matching over 7 bases. The V gene end was trimmed by 6 bases and the J gene end by 6 bases; junction bases not matched to a gene: 22. Germline CDR1 is KGHSH and CDR2 is LQKENI. This CDR3 has 18 amino acids. CDR3 region: CASSRRDSGASARDGYTF. The CDR3 region has the DNA TGTGCCAGCTCGCGCCGGGACAGTGGGGCGAGCGCTCGCGATGGCTACACCTTC.

The V gene is TRBV9, the J gene TRBJ1-4; perhaps TRBD1 as D (5 bases). This CDR3 is built from 16 residues. CDR1 is SGDLS and CDR2 is YYNGEE in the germline V gene. Deletions cut 3 bases from V and 8 bases from J, with 20 bases between. Here the CDR3 reads CASSDLQETVREKLFF. In DNA form, the CDR3 reads TGTGCCAGCAGCGACTTACAGGAGACCGTACGGGAAAAACTGTTTTTT.

CDR3 in DNA: TGTGCCTGGAGTGACAGTAGGAGCAATCAGCCCCAGCATTTT. It yields the protein CAWSDSRSNQPQHF. V usage is TRBV30 and J usage is TRBJ1-5; D is uncertain. Germline loops: CDR1 GTSNPN, CDR2 SVGIG (reference sequence). CDR3 length: 14 residues. The V gene lost 1 base and the J gene lost 1 base, with 8 bases spanning the gap.

The chain is built from TRBV28 and TRBJ1-5; 9 nucleotides line up with TRBD1. With V trimmed by 5 bases and J by 5 bases, 7 bases remained unmatched. Germline V gene lookup returns CDR1 MDHEN and CDR2 SYDVKM. The CDR3 runs 15 residues. In DNA form, the CDR3 reads TGTGCCAGCAGTCCGGGACAGGGAAGGGATCAGCCCCAGCATTTT. This translates into CASSPGQGRDQPQHF.

The chain carries TRBV7-9 and TRBJ2-1; 9 bases agree with TRBD1. CDR3 size: 16 residues. Per germline, CDR1 SEHNR and CDR2 FQNEAQ (reference sequence). Trimming removed 2 bases from V and 5 bases from J; junction bases left unmatched: 7. In DNA form, the CDR3 reads TGTGCCAGCAGCTTATTTGGGACAGGGCGCAACAATGAGCAGTTCTTC. It specifies CASSLFGTGRNNEQFF.

The chain has TRBV7-7 and TRBJ2-3; D gene unclear. V was trimmed by 5 bases and J by 1 base, leaving 10 bases between them. The CDR3 consists of 14 residues. The germline V gene encodes CDR1 SSHAT and CDR2 FNYEAQ (reference sequence). The CDR3 coding sequence is TGTGCCAGCAGCCTCTATGTCGGCACAGATACGCAGTATTTT. Translating gives CASSLYVGTDTQYF.

CDR3 sequence: CASSLVGTSNEKLFF. The CDR3 bases are TGTGCCAGCAGCTTAGTCGGGACAAGTAATGAAAAACTGTTTTTT. The V call is TRBV7-9, the J call TRBJ1-4; tentative D call: TRBD1 (6 bases). In germline, CDR1 is SEHNR, CDR2 FQNEAQ (reference sequence). This CDR3 contains 15 residues. The V end was cut by 1 base, the J end by 4 bases, with 10 bases between.

This CDR3 reads CASNPGKGGGVTKNIQYF. In DNA, the CDR3 is TGTGCCAGTAATCCGGGAAAAGGAGGAGGTGTAACCAAAAACATTCAGTACTTC. The genes are TRBV19 and TRBJ2-4, with D perhaps matching TRBD2 (5 bases). V was trimmed by 7 bases and J by 2 bases, leaving 24 bases between them. Germline loops: CDR1 LNHDA, CDR2 SQIVND (reference sequence). The CDR3 contains 18 residues.

CDR3 sequence reads: CAWSPSGVLRETQYF. CDR3 DNA sequence: TGTGCCTGGAGCCCATCGGGGGTACTCCGAGAGACCCAGTACTTC. V gene TRBV30 combines with J gene TRBJ2-5, with D possibly TRBD2 on 6 matching bases. V shed 3 bases and J shed 4 bases, with 18 bases lying between them. The CDR3 length is 15 residues. CDR1 and CDR2 from the germline V gene are GTSNPN and SVGIG (reference sequence). Complete variable domain (other parts from reference TRBV30 and TRBJ2-5): SQTIHQWPATLVQPVGSPLSLECTVEGTSNPNLYWYRQAAGRGLQLLFYSVGIGQISSEVPQNLSASRPQDRQFILSSKKLLLSDSGFYLCAWSPSGVLRETQYFGPGTRLLVL.

V usage is TRBV7-9 and J usage is TRBJ2-1; 9 bases match TRBD2. Germline CDR1 is SEHNR and CDR2 is FQNEAQ (reference sequence). V dropped 4 bases and J dropped 0; count of bases not matched to a gene: 10. The CDR3 has 18 residues. CDR3 region: CASSSTDGTSPSYNEQFF. CDR3 sequence (DNA): TGTGCCAGCAGCTCTACGGACGGGACTAGCCCCTCCTACAATGAGCAGTTCTTC. The whole variable domain, remainder taken from reference TRBV7-9 and TRBJ2-1, is DTGVSQNPRHKITKRGQNVTFRCDPISEHNRLYWYRQTLGQGPEFLTYFQNEAQLEKSRLLSDRFSAERPKGSFSTLEIQRTEQGDSAMYLCASSSTDGTSPSYNEQFFGPGTRLTVL.

The chain couples TRBV7-2 to TRBJ1-2, with a possible D match to TRBD1 (5 bases). V lost 6 bases and J lost 0, with 11 bases in between. Germline values: CDR1 SGHTA, CDR2 FQGNSA. The CDR3 sequence is 14 residues long. In DNA, the CDR3 is TGTGCCAGCAGGTACGGGGGAGCTAACTATGGCTACACCTTC. It specifies CASRYGGANYGYTF.

The CDR3 nucleotides read TGTGCCAGCTCACCATACGGACAGGGCCGGACCCAGTACTTC. Protein product: CASSPYGQGRTQYF. The rearrangement uses TRBV18 and TRBJ2-5, with 8 bases aligning to TRBD1. The CDR3 runs 14 residues. Germline V gene data show CDR1 as KGHSH and CDR2 as LQKENI. The J segment lost 7 bases and the V segment lost 2 bases, leaving 6 bases of the junction unmatched.

The rearrangement links TRBV11-2 to TRBJ2-1; D is perhaps TRBD2 (6 bases). The ends were cut back, 5 bases at V and 1 base at J, with 12 bases in the middle. Germline CDR1 and CDR2: SGHAT and FQNNGV. This CDR3 has 15 residues. The CDR3 here is CASSRERLSYNEQFF. The CDR3 DNA reads as TGTGCCAGCAGCCGGGAGCGGCTTTCCTACAATGAGCAGTTCTTC.

The genes are TRBV27 and TRBJ2-7, with D perhaps TRBD2 (6 bases). CDR3 length equals 14 residues. In germline, CDR1 is MNHEY, CDR2 SMNVEV (reference sequence). The germline V and J ends were trimmed by 6 bases and 5 bases, with 17 bases remaining between them. The CDR3: CASRQVVGEDEQYF. CDR3 coding DNA: TGTGCCAGCAGACAAGTCGTCGGGGAGGACGAGCAGTACTTC.

The chain is built from TRBV11-2 and TRBJ1-2; no firm D call. Germline V gene sequence: CDR1 SGHAT, CDR2 FQNNGV. Between the trimmed V and J ends, which lost 0 bases and 5 bases, there was a span of 13 bases. CDR3 length equals 15 residues. CDR3 DNA sequence: TGTGCCAGCAGCTTAGATTCAGGCAGCCGATATGGCTACACCTTC. This translates into CASSLDSGSRYGYTF.

The chain joins TRBV7-2 to TRBJ1-3; D perhaps matches TRBD1 (5 bases). The germline gives CDR1 SGHTA, CDR2 FQGNSA. The V and J ends lost 5 bases and 2 bases respectively, with 13 bases between them. The CDR3 contains 15 residues. CDR3 in amino acids: CASSTWTQPGNTIYF. As DNA, the CDR3 is TGTGCCAGCAGCACGTGGACACAGCCTGGAAACACCATATATTTT.

The chain links TRBV5-6 to TRBJ1-1; 7 bases agree with TRBD1. The CDR3 is 14 amino acids. Germline trimming cut 5 bases from V and 7 bases from J; bases unmatched to any gene: 11. Germline V gene sequence: CDR1 SGHDT, CDR2 YYEEEE. The CDR3 region has the DNA TGTGCCAGCAGGGGGTCCGGGACAGAGCTTGAAGCTTTCTTT. As protein: CASRGSGTELEAFF. Looking up the rest from reference TRBV5-6 and TRBJ1-1 gives the full variable domain: DAGVTQSPTHLIKTRGQQVTLRCSPKSGHDTVSWYQQALGQGPQFIFQYYEEEERQRGNFPDRFSGHQFPNYSSELNVNALLLGDSALYLCASRGSGTELEAFFGQGTRLTVV.

The chain couples TRBV10-3 to TRBJ1-1; TRBD1 might be the D (5 bases). Germline V gene sequence: CDR1 ENHRY, CDR2 SYGVKD. This CDR3 is 13 amino acids long. Trimming shortened V by 6 bases and J by 1 base, and 9 bases separated the two germline ends. CDR3 region: CAISRQPNTEAFF. CDR3 DNA: TGTGCCATCAGCCGACAGCCGAACACTGAAGCTTTCTTT.

This clone was observed once. CDR3 sequence: CSGKQGSDEQYF. The CDR3 bases are TGCAGCGGCAAACAGGGTTCGGACGAGCAGTACTTC. The chain employs TRBV29-1 and TRBJ2-7; D might be TRBD1 (6 bases). From germline, CDR1 is SQVTM and CDR2 ANQGSEA. The V and J ends lost 7 bases and 5 bases respectively, with 15 bases between them. This CDR3 is 12 amino acids long.

The rearrangement joins TRBV4-3 to TRBJ1-1, with D perhaps TRBD1 (6 bases). Germline loops: CDR1 LGHNA, CDR2 YSLEER. The CDR3 covers 11 residues. V lost 4 bases and J 8 bases, leaving 8 bases between the germline ends. The CDR3 loop reads CASSRGTEAFF. The DNA of the CDR3 is TGCGCCAGCAGCCGGGGGACAGAAGCTTTCTTT.

The DNA for the CDR3 is TGTGCCAGCAGCTACAGTCCGGGGTTATCTGGAAACACCATATATTTT. Amino acid sequence: CASSYSPGLSGNTIYF. The chain has TRBV7-2 and TRBJ1-3; no clear D. This CDR3 comprises 16 residues. Trimming took 4 bases from V and 1 from J, leaving 14 bases between them. The germline V gene encodes CDR1 SGHTA and CDR2 FQGNSA.

The V call is TRBV7-6, the J call TRBJ2-5, with D possibly being TRBD1 (5 bases). This CDR3 region has 12 residues. The V end was cut by 4 bases, the J end by 3 bases, with 6 bases between. Germline values: CDR1 SGHVS, CDR2 FNYEAQ. The CDR3 loop is CASSSTEETQYF. The DNA of the CDR3 is TGTGCCAGCAGCTCGACAGAAGAGACCCAGTACTTC.

The chain is built from TRBV4-3 and TRBJ2-3; TRBD2 matches 11 bases. Per germline, CDR1 LGHNA and CDR2 YSLEER. The CDR3 is made up of 19 amino acids. The J segment lost 0 bases and the V segment lost 4 bases, leaving 12 bases of the junction unmatched. This CDR3 is CASSRLAGNNQVSTDTQYF. DNA of the CDR3: TGCGCCAGCAGCCGACTAGCGGGGAATAATCAAGTAAGCACAGATACGCAGTATTTT.

The gene calls are TRBV19 and TRBJ2-7, with D unresolved. Trimming stripped 10 bases from V and 0 bases from J, with 10 bases between. Germline assignment: CDR1 LNHDA and CDR2 SQIVND (reference sequence). The CDR3 is 12 residues long. The CDR3 loop is CATVAPSYEQYF. Written as DNA, the CDR3 is TGTGCCACCGTGGCCCCCTCCTACGAGCAGTACTTC. Supplemented by reference TRBV19 and TRBJ2-7, the full variable domain reads DGGITQSPKYLFRKEGQNVTLSCEQNLNHDAMYWYRQDPGQGLRLIYYSQIVNDFQKGDIAEGYSVSREKKESFPLTVTSAQKNPTAFYLCATVAPSYEQYFGPGTRLTVT.

The gene calls are TRBV2 and TRBJ2-3, with D maybe TRBD2 (7 bases). V was cut by 4 bases and J by 5 bases, with 16 bases left in between. There are 15 residues in the CDR3. Germline values: CDR1 SNHLY, CDR2 FYNNEI. This CDR3 is CASSVAGARGDTQYF. For the CDR3, the DNA is TGTGCCAGCAGTGTTGCGGGGGCCAGGGGAGATACGCAGTATTTT.

This rearrangement joins TRBV18 to TRBJ2-7, with TRBD1 matching 10 bases. V shed 4 bases and J 0 bases; nucleotides not matched to a gene: 3. This CDR3 spans 15 amino acids. Germline V lookup: CDR1 KGHSH, CDR2 LQKENI. The CDR3 protein is CASSRGQGGSYEQYF. The CDR3, as DNA: TGTGCCAGCTCACGAGGACAGGGGGGCTCCTACGAGCAGTACTTC.

This chain links TRBV7-2 with TRBJ2-3; D may be TRBD1 (6 bases). Trimming pared 5 bases from V and 2 bases from J, leaving 14 bases between. This CDR3 has 15 residues. Germline CDR1 and CDR2: SGHTA and FQGNSA. The chain's CDR3 is CASSPRGSNTDTQYF. The DNA of the CDR3 is TGTGCCAGCAGCCCTAGGGGGTCAAACACAGATACGCAGTATTTT.